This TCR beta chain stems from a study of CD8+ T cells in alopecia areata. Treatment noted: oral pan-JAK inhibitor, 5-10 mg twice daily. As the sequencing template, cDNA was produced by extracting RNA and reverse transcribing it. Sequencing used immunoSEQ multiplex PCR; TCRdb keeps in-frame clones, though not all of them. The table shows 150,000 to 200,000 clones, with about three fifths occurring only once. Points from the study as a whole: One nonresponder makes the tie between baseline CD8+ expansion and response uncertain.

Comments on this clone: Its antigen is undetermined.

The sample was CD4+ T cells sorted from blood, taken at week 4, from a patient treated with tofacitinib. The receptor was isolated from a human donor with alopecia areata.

CDR3 DNA: TGCAGCGTCCCTCCCCGGACCTCCTCGCAAACCCAGTACTTC. Protein: CSVPPRTSSQTQYF. This chain connects TRBV29-1 to TRBJ2-5; the D is unclear. The germline CDR1 and CDR2 sequences are SQVTM and ANQGSEA. The length of the CDR3 is 14 residues. Trimming pared 6 bases from V and 8 bases from J, leaving 22 bases between.